These 27 T cell receptor beta chains share one sample of origin, sequenced in a study of shared T cell receptors in the human thymus. This table comes from immunoSEQ multiplex PCR, and its TCRdb copy is limited to in-frame clones, with some not included. The table records about 660,000 clones, over 75% of them present only once. The sample was also reused in another study, on human thymus T cells.

Specimen: thymocytes. All receptors derive from a boy under two years old with a congenital heart defect.

The chain carries TRBV27 and TRBJ2-1; perhaps TRBD2 as D (5 bases). CDR3 length: 15 residues. The V gene's germline CDR1 is MNHEY and CDR2 SMNVEV (reference sequence). V lost 6 bases and J 3 bases, leaving 15 bases between the germline ends. The CDR3 nucleotides are TGTGCCAGCAGAAGGACTCATCCCTTCTACAATGAGCAGTTCTTC. Protein: CASRRTHPFYNEQFF.

The rearrangement uses TRBV9 and TRBJ2-3; 8 positions agree with TRBD1. CDR3 length: 17 residues. V trimming: 1 base; J trimming: 1 base; junction bases outside the gene matches: 8. Germline V gene lookup returns CDR1 SGDLS and CDR2 YYNGEE. CDR3 coding DNA: TGTGCCAGCAGCGTAACCTTCGGACAGGGAGGCACAGATACGCAGTATTTT. It is translated as CASSVTFGQGGTDTQYF.

The chain has TRBV19 and TRBJ2-1, with 7 bases lining up with TRBD2. CDR1 is LNHDA, CDR2 SQIVND, per germline (reference sequence). Unmatched junction bases numbered 17, after V lost 10 bases and J lost 5 bases. This CDR3 is 16 amino acids long. CDR3 sequence (DNA): TGTGCCACCTCCCGCTGGGTGTGGGAGGGCAACAATGAGCAGTTCTTC. Translation: CATSRWVWEGNNEQFF.

For this clone: One end of the junction varies from germline; a read error may be responsible. This sequence joins TRBV15 and TRBJ2-1; 11 bases map to TRBD2. Germline CDR1 reads LNHNV; CDR2 reads YYDKDF (reference sequence). The CDR3 runs to 16 residues. This CDR3 is CATSSVTLAGGFHFIF. CDR3 nucleotides: TGTGCCACCAGCAGTGTCACCCTAGCGGGAGGCTTCCATTTCATCTTC.

The chain combines TRBV6-5 with TRBJ2-7; D remains unclear. CDR1 is MNHEY and CDR2 is SVGAGI in the germline V gene. Trimming pared 2 bases from V and 0 bases from J, leaving 8 bases between. The length of the CDR3 is 14 residues. This chain's CDR3 is CASSYGVSSYEQYF. For the CDR3, the DNA is TGTGCCAGCAGTTACGGTGTGAGCTCCTACGAGCAGTACTTC.

The chain is built from TRBV19 and TRBJ2-1, with a possible D match to TRBD2 (6 bases). V dropped 7 bases and J dropped 4 bases, with 17 bases sitting between them. The CDR3 has 15 amino acids. The germline gives CDR1 LNHDA, CDR2 SQIVND (reference sequence). CDR3 region: CASTPLGGIYNEQFF. The CDR3 DNA is TGTGCCAGTACCCCCTTGGGCGGGATTTACAATGAGCAGTTCTTC.

This clone was seen a single time. V and J are TRBV28 and TRBJ2-5; 7 positions agree with TRBD1. Germline V CDR1 and CDR2: MDHEN, SYDVKM. The junction had 15 bases not matched to a gene; V was cut back by 7 bases and J by 7 bases. This CDR3 spans 15 amino acids. The CDR3 here is CASTPGRGFFGTQYF. The CDR3 DNA reads TGTGCCAGCACCCCCGGCAGGGGGTTCTTCGGGACCCAGTACTTC.

This rearrangement joins TRBV27 to TRBJ2-7; no clear D. With 8 bases removed from V and 3 bases from J, the gap between germline ends came to 14 bases. The CDR3 covers 13 residues. Germline CDR1 is MNHEY and CDR2 is SMNVEV (reference sequence). CDR3 protein: CASGGPPGYEQYF. CDR3 DNA: TGTGCCAGCGGCGGTCCACCCGGCTACGAGCAGTACTTC.

The J gene is TRBJ2-7, the V gene TRBV5-1; TRBD2 agrees at 8 bases. The CDR3 extends over 16 amino acids. Trimming at V came to 4 bases and at J to 3 bases, leaving 12 bases not matched to a gene. CDR1 is SGHRS, CDR2 YFSETQ, per germline. Written as DNA, the CDR3 is TGCGCCAGCAGCCCCCCGGGGGGGCGGACGGGCTACGAGCAGTACTTC. It codes for CASSPPGGRTGYEQYF.

The chain couples TRBV6-5 to TRBJ2-7, with TRBD1 matching over 7 bases. Germline loops: CDR1 MNHEY, CDR2 SVGAGI. V lost 5 bases, J lost 2 bases, and 6 bases stayed unmatched. The CDR3 runs 14 residues. The CDR3 bases are TGTGCCAGCAGTACAGGGGCTTATCCCTACGAGCAGTACTTC. As protein: CASSTGAYPYEQYF.

The table lists this clone with a few counts. The genes are TRBV7-9 and TRBJ2-5; 10 nucleotides match TRBD1. Judging by the DNA end, TRBJ2-7 fits better; the J call may be wrong. There are 14 residues in the CDR3. Looked up from germline, CDR1 is SEHNR and CDR2 is FQNEAQ (reference sequence). CDR3 in DNA: TGTGCCAGCAGCGTGACAGGGGGCGGCTACGAGCAGTACTTC. It encodes CASSVTGGGYEQYF.

The rearrangement links TRBV25-1 to TRBJ1-2; D is possibly TRBD1 (6 bases). The CDR3 is made up of 17 amino acids. The V end was cut by 5 bases, the J end by 4 bases, with 23 bases between. Per the germline V gene, CDR1 is MGHDK and CDR2 is SYGVNS. Here the CDR3 reads CASSTTTGPTRPYGYTF. CDR3 DNA: TGTGCCAGCAGTACAACGACAGGTCCCACCAGACCCTATGGCTACACCTTC.

The chain links TRBV6-1 to TRBJ2-7; TRBD1 is a possible D gene (6 bases). Germline lookup yields CDR1 MNHNS and CDR2 SASEGT. Trimming took off 2 bases at V and 5 bases at J, with 10 bases between the two ends. The CDR3 consists of 13 residues. CDR3 DNA: TGTGCCAGCAGTGAACGGGCAGGGGACGAGCAGTACTTC. It yields the protein CASSERAGDEQYF.

Here the CDR3 reads CASSVLGTGASSGNTIYF. In DNA, the CDR3 is TGTGCCAGCAGCGTATTAGGGACAGGGGCCAGCTCTGGAAACACCATATATTTT. The chain combines TRBV9 with TRBJ1-3, with 10 nucleotides matching TRBD1. The germline gives CDR1 SGDLS, CDR2 YYNGEE. V shed 1 base and J 0 bases; nucleotides not matched to a gene: 7. This CDR3 comprises 18 residues.

The chain employs TRBV5-1 and TRBJ2-3, with 10 bases fitting TRBD2. CDR1 is SGHRS and CDR2 is YFSETQ in the germline V gene. With V trimmed by 5 bases and J by 4 bases, 16 bases remained unmatched. The CDR3 spans 18 residues. The CDR3 DNA reads TGCGCCAGCAGAAGGGGGAGCGCTAGCGGGAGTAGGCCAGATACGCAGTATTTT. Its protein is CASRRGSASGSRPDTQYF.

CDR3 nucleotide sequence: TGTGCCAGCAGCTTAGGAGCTAGCGGGAGGCCCTACGAGCAGTACTTC. Protein: CASSLGASGRPYEQYF. V and J are TRBV7-9 and TRBJ2-7, with 11 positions matching TRBD2. The CDR3 has 16 amino acids. V was clipped by 1 base and J by 2 bases; unmatched bases: 4. Per germline, CDR1 SEHNR and CDR2 FQNEAQ (reference sequence).

The CDR3, as DNA: TGTGCCAGCAGTCGGGACAGGGATCGGGTGGGAGAGACCCAGTACTTC. It is translated as CASSRDRDRVGETQYF. V is TRBV27 and J is TRBJ2-5; 9 nucleotides line up with TRBD1. The germline V gene has CDR1 MNHEY and CDR2 SMNVEV (reference sequence). The CDR3 covers 16 residues. Trimming cost V 5 bases and J 4 bases; bases outside gene matches: 11.

The V call is TRBV15, the J call TRBJ1-4; D uncertain. V lost 0 bases and J 5 bases, leaving 4 bases between the germline ends. Germline loops: CDR1 LNHNV, CDR2 YYDKDF (reference sequence). The CDR3 is made up of 13 amino acids. In DNA, the CDR3 is TGTGCCACCAGCAGAGATGAGAATGAAAAACTGTTTTTT. It yields the protein CATSRDENEKLFF.

This chain links TRBV30 with TRBJ1-1; possibly TRBD1 for D (5 bases). The CDR3 length is 16 residues. Germline V gene data show CDR1 as GTSNPN and CDR2 as SVGIG (reference sequence). The germline V and J ends were trimmed by 3 bases and 0 bases, with 17 bases remaining between them. This chain's CDR3 is CAWRGEEGPLNTEAFF. DNA for the CDR3: TGTGCCTGGAGGGGGGAGGAGGGCCCTCTGAACACTGAAGCTTTCTTT.

In this sample, this clone turned up a few times. The chain recombines TRBV21-1 with TRBJ1-3; the listed D gene, TRBD1, was not tested against the DNA. TRBV21-1 is designated a pseudogene. There are 18 residues in the CDR3. This chain's CDR3 is CASSKTWGQGLSGNTIYF. CDR3 nucleotide sequence: TGTGCCAGCAGCAAAACTTGGGGACAGGGCCTCTCTGGAAACACCATATATTTT.

The chain employs TRBV5-6 and TRBJ2-7; D may be TRBD1 (5 bases). The ends were cut back, 0 bases at V and 0 bases at J, with 13 bases in the middle. CDR1 is SGHDT and CDR2 is YYEEEE in the germline V gene. This CDR3 comprises 16 residues. In nucleotides, the CDR3 is TGTGCCAGCAGCTTGGAGCAGGGATCCCCCTCCTACGAGCAGTACTTC. It yields the protein CASSLEQGSPSYEQYF.

The V and J genes are TRBV12-5 and TRBJ2-1; 10 nucleotides line up with TRBD2. Germline CDR1 and CDR2: LGHNT and FRNRAP. The V gene end was trimmed by 6 bases and the J gene end by 6 bases; junction bases not matched to a gene: 8. The CDR3 totals 15 residues. The CDR3 loop reads CASGQSGGALNEQFF. CDR3 nucleotides: TGTGCTAGTGGCCAAAGCGGGGGGGCTCTCAATGAGCAGTTCTTC.

This clone was seen a single time. CDR3 sequence (DNA): TGTGCCAGTCTTCCGGGACTAGCGGGAGTCAATGAGCAGTTCTTC. Translating gives CASLPGLAGVNEQFF. J is TRBJ2-1 and V is TRBV18, with 14 nucleotides matching TRBD2. V shed 9 bases, J shed 6 bases, and the junction held 7 bases outside the gene matches. Germline V lookup: CDR1 KGHSH, CDR2 LQKENI. This CDR3 has 15 amino acids.

V usage is TRBV11-3 and J usage is TRBJ1-2; D uncertain. Germline CDR1 reads SGHNT; CDR2 reads YENEEA. There are 15 residues in the CDR3. Trimming shortened V by 0 bases and J by 8 bases, and 16 bases separated the two germline ends. Written as DNA, the CDR3 is TGTGCCAGCAGCTTAGATTTTTCGGGGTCTTACGGCTACACCTTC. It translates to CASSLDFSGSYGYTF.

The chain is built from TRBV20-1 and TRBJ2-1; weak D call: TRBD2 (5 bases). CDR1 is DFQATT and CDR2 is SNEGSKA in the germline V gene (reference sequence). With 6 bases removed from V and 10 bases from J, the gap between germline ends came to 10 bases. CDR3 size: 10 residues. Written as DNA, the CDR3 is TGCAGTGCCCAAGCGGAGGAGCAGTTCTTC. As protein: CSAQAEEQFF.

The V call is TRBV27, the J call TRBJ1-5; D is perhaps TRBD1 (5 bases). CDR1 and CDR2 from the germline V gene are MNHEY and SMNVEV (reference sequence). Trimming removed 2 bases from V and 4 bases from J, with 12 bases in between. The CDR3 contains 15 residues. CDR3 nucleotides: TGTGCCAGCAGTTTAGGGAGGGGCCCAAATCAGCCCCAGCATTTT. It encodes CASSLGRGPNQPQHF.

V usage is TRBV19 and J usage is TRBJ1-5; perhaps TRBD1 as D (6 bases). Germline CDR1 and CDR2: LNHDA and SQIVND (reference sequence). V lost 2 bases, J lost 5 bases, and 13 bases lay in between. The CDR3 has 15 amino acids. Here the CDR3 reads CASSISRGGDQPQHF. CDR3 sequence (DNA): TGTGCCAGTAGTATATCGAGGGGGGGGGATCAGCCCCAGCATTTT.